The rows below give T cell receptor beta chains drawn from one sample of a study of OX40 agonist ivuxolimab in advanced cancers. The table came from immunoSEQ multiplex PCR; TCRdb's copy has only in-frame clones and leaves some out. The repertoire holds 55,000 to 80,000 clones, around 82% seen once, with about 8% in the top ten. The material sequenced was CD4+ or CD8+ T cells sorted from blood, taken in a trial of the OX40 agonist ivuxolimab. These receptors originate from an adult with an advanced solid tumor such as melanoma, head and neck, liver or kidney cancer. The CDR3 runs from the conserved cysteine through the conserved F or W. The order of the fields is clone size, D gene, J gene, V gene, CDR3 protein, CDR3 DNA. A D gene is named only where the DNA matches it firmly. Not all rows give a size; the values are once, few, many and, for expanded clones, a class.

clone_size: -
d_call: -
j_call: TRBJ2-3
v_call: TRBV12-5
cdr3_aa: CASGLGQSTDTQYF
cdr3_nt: TGTGCTAGTGGTTTGGGACAGAGCACAGATACGCAGTATTTT

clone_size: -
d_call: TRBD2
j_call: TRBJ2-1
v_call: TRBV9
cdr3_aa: CASSVQAGVTNEQFF
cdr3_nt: TGTGCCAGCAGCGTTCAAGCGGGAGTAACCAATGAGCAGTTCTTC

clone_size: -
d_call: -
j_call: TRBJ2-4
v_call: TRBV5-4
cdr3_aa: CASSLGTPHPENIQYF
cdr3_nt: TGTGCCAGCAGCTTAGGGACTCCCCATCCGGAGAACATTCAGTACTTC

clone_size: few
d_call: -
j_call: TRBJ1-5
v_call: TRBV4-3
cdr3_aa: CASSQDLVPGPLSNQPQHF
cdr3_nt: TGCGCCAGCAGCCAAGATTTGGTTCCGGGGCCTTTGAGCAATCAGCCCCAGCATTTT

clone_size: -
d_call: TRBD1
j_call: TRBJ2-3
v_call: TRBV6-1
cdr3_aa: CASSEWRQGKEDTQYF
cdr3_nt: TGTGCCAGCAGTGAATGGAGACAGGGTAAAGAGGATACGCAGTATTTT

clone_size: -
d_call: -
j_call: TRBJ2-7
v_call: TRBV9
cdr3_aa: CASSKRPGESYEQYF
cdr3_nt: TGTGCCAGCAGTAAAAGGCCAGGGGAAAGCTACGAGCAGTACTTC

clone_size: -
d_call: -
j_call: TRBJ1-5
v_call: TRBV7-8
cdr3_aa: CASSLEEDQPQHF
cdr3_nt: TGTGCCAGCAGCTTAGAGGAGGATCAGCCCCAGCATTTT

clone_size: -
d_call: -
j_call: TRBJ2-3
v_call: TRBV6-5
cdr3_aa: CASSYSASLGTQYF
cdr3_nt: TGTGCCAGCAGTTATTCCGCCTCTCTAGGAACGCAGTATTTT

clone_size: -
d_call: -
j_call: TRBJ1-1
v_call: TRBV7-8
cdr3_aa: CASSLGGPNTEAFF
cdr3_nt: TGTGCCAGCAGCTTAGGAGGTCCGAACACTGAAGCTTTCTTT

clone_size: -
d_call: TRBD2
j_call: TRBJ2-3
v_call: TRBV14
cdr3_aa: CASSQDMSGGTDTQYF
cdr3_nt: TGTGCCAGCAGCCAAGATATGAGCGGGGGCACAGATACGCAGTATTTT

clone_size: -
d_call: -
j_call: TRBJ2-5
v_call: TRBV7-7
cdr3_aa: CASSAGGGAETQYF
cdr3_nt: TGTGCTAGCAGCGCCGGTGGAGGGGCTGAGACCCAGTACTTC

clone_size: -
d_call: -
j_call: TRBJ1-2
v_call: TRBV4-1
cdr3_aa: CASSQEPDGDLGYGYTF
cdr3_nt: TGCGCCAGCAGCCAAGAACCGGACGGGGACCTGGGCTATGGCTACACCTTC

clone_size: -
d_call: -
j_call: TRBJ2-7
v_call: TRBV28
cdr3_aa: CASSFPRFGYEQYF
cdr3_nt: TGTGCCAGCAGTTTTCCCAGGTTCGGCTACGAGCAGTACTTC

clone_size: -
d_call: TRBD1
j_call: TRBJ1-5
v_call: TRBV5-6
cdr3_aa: CASSLLGQGGISNQPQHF
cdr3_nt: TGTGCCAGCAGCTTGCTCGGACAGGGCGGGATAAGCAATCAGCCCCAGCATTTT

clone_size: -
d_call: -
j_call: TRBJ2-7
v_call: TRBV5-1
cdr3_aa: CASSANYEQYF
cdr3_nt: TGCGCCAGCAGCGCCAACTACGAGCAGTACTTC

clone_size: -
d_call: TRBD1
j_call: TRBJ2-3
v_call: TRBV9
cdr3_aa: CASSPRYRGDTQYF
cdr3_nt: TGTGCCAGCAGCCCCCGTTACAGGGGGGATACGCAGTATTTT

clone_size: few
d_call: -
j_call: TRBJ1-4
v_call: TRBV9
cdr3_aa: CASSAGVTLEKLFF
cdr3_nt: TGTGCCAGCAGTGCAGGGGTGACTCTTGAAAAACTGTTTTTT

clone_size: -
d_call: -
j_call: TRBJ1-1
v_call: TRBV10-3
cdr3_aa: CAISDPSGNNFF
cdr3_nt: TGTGCCATCAGTGACCCCTCCGGGAATAATTTCTTT

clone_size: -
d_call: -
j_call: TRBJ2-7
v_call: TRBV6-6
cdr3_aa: CASSSPLETYEQYF
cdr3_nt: TGTGCCAGCAGTTCTCCTCTCGAGACCTACGAGCAGTACTTC

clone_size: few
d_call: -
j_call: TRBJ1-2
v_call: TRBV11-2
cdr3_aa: CASRSLRGAYGYTF
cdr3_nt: TGTGCCAGCAGATCCCTCAGAGGGGCCTATGGCTACACCTTC

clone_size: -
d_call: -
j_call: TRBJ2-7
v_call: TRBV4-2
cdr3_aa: CASSQDLAGDYEQYF
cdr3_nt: TGTGCCAGCAGCCAAGATTTAGCAGGCGACTACGAGCAGTACTTC

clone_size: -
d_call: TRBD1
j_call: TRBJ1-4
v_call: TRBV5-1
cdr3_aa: CASSFGQGTEKLFF
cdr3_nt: TGCGCCAGCAGCTTCGGACAGGGGACTGAAAAACTGTTTTTT

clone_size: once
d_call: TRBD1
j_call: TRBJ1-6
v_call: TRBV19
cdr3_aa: CASKRQGSSSYNSPLHF
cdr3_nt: TGTGCCAGTAAGAGACAGGGGTCCAGCTCCTATAATTCACCCCTCCACTTT

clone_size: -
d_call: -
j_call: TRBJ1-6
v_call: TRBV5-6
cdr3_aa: CASSSRGGLIHFPLHF
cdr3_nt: TGTGCCAGCAGCTCGCGTGGGGGATTAATTCATTTCCCCCTCCACTTT

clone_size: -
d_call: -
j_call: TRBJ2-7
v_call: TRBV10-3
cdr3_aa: CAISEIRTVMGYEQYF
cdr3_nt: TGTGCCATCAGTGAAATTAGAACAGTAATGGGCTACGAGCAGTACTTC

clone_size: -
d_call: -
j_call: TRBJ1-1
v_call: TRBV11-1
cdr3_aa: CASSLARGGTEAFF
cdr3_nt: TGTGCCAGCAGCCTCGCCCGGGGCGGGACTGAAGCTTTCTTT

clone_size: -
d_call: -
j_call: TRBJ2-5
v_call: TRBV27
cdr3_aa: CASSPVREQYF
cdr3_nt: TGTGCCAGCAGCCCCGTACGGGAGCAGTACTTC

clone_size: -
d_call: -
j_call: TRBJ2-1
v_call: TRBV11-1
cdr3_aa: CASSSDGADGVTDEQFF
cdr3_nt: TGTGCCAGCAGCTCCGACGGGGCAGACGGGGTTACAGATGAGCAGTTCTTC

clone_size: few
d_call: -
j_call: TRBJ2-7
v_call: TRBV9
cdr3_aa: CASSVEQGREQYF
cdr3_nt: TGTGCCAGCAGCGTAGAACAGGGGAGGGAGCAGTACTTC

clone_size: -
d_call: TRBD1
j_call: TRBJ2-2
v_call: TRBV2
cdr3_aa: CASSTPTTGGFRNTGELFF
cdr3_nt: TGTGCCAGCAGCACACCAACGACAGGGGGCTTTAGGAACACCGGGGAGCTGTTTTTT

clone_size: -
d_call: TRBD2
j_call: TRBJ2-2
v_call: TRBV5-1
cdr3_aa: CASSLVGGTSGTGELFF
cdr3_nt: TGCGCCAGCAGCTTAGTCGGTGGGACTAGCGGGACCGGGGAGCTGTTTTTT

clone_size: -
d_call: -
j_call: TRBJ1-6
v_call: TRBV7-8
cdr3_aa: CASSLRLASYNSPLHF
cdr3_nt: TGTGCCAGCAGCTTAAGGCTCGCCTCCTATAATTCACCCCTCCACTTT

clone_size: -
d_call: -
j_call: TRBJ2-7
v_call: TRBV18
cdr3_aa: CASSAATGVRSSYEQYF
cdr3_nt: TGTGCCAGCTCCGCCGCCACAGGCGTTAGGAGCTCCTACGAGCAGTACTTC

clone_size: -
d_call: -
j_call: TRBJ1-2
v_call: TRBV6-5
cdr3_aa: CASSLGIYYGYTF
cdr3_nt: TGTGCCAGCAGTCTAGGAATCTACTATGGCTACACCTTC

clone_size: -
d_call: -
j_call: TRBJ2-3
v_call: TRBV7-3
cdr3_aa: CASSLNGASTDTQYF
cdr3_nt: TGTGCCAGCAGCTTGAACGGGGCTAGCACAGATACGCAGTATTTT

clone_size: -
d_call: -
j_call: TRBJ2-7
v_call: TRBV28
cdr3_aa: CASGIPGPSSYEQYF
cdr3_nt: TGTGCCAGCGGGATCCCGGGACCATCTTCCTACGAGCAGTACTTC

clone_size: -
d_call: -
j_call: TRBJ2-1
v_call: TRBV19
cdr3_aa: CASSISDEQFF
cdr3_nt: TGTGCCAGTAGTATTAGCGATGAGCAGTTCTTC

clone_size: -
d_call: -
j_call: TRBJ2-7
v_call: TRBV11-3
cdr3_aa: CASSSRDSQKAYEQYF
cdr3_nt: TGTGCCAGCAGCTCCCGGGACTCACAAAAAGCCTACGAGCAGTACTTC

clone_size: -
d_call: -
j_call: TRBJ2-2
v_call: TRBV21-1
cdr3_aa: CASTQGVGLAGGLNTGELFF
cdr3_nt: TGTGCCAGCACCCAAGGAGTAGGACTAGCGGGGGGGCTTAACACCGGGGAGCTGTTTTTT

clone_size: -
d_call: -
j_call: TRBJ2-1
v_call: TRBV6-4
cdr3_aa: CASSLDSILGPYNEQFF
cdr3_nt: TGTGCCAGCAGCCTAGACTCCATTCTAGGGCCCTACAATGAGCAGTTCTTC

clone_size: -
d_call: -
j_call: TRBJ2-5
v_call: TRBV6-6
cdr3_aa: CASSYTGIQETQYF
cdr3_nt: TGTGCCAGCAGTTACACCGGGATCCAAGAGACCCAGTACTTC

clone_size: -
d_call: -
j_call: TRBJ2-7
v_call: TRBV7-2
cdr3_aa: CASSLGGSRLYEQYF
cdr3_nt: TGTGCCAGCAGCTTAGGTGGCAGCAGGCTCTACGAGCAGTACTTC

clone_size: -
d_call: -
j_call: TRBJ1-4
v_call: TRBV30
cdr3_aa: CAWRSYGRSDEKLFF
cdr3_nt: TGTGCCTGGAGGTCCTACGGGAGATCGGATGAAAAACTGTTTTTT

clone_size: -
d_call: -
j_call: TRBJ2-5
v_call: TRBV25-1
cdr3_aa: CASSEFWVQETQYF
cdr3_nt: TGTGCCAGCAGTGAATTCTGGGTTCAAGAGACCCAGTACTTC

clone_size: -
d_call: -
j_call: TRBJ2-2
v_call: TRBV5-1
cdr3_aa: CASRLGPNFGELFF
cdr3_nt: TGCGCCAGCAGACTGGGACCGAACTTCGGGGAGCTGTTTTTT

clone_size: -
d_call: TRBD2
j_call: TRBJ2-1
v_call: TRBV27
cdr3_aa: CASRLAGGWPNEQFF
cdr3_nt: TGTGCCAGCAGGTTAGCGGGAGGGTGGCCCAATGAGCAGTTCTTC

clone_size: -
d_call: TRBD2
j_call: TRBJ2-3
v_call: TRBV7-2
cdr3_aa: CASSLNSGGPTQYF
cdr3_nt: TGTGCCAGCAGCTTAAATAGCGGGGGGCCTACGCAGTATTTT

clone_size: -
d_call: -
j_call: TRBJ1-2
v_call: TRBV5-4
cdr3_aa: CASSLDGVNKGYTF
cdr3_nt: TGTGCCAGCAGCTTAGATGGGGTTAATAAGGGCTACACCTTC

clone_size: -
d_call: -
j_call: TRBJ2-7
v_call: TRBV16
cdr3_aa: CASSQTLTVEQYF
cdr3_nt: TGTGCCAGCAGCCAAACCCTGACAGTCGAGCAGTACTTC

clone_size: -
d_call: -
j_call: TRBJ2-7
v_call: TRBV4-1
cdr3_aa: CASSQGTFFRERLEQYF
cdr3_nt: TGCGCCAGCAGCCAAGGAACTTTTTTCAGGGAGCGCCTCGAGCAGTACTTC

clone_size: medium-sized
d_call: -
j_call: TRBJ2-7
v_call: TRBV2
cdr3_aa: CASHPAPFGAYEQYF
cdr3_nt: TGTGCCAGCCACCCCGCTCCGTTTGGGGCCTACGAGCAGTACTTC

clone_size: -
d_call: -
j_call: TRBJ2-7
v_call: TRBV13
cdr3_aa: CASSPRGPANAYEQYF
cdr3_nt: TGTGCCAGCAGTCCTCGGGGGCCCGCTAATGCATACGAGCAGTACTTC

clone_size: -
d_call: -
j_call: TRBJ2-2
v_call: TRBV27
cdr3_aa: CASSYTGFAGELFF
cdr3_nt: TGTGCCAGCAGTTATACAGGGTTCGCCGGGGAGCTGTTTTTT

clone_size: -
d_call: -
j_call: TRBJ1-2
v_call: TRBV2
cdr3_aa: CASSLSWEAVYGYTF
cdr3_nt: TGTGCCAGCAGTCTAAGTTGGGAGGCGGTCTACGGCTACACCTTC

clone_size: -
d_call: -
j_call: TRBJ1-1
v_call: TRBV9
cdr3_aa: CASSVGMNTEAFF
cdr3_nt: TGTGCCAGCAGCGTAGGCATGAACACTGAAGCTTTCTTT